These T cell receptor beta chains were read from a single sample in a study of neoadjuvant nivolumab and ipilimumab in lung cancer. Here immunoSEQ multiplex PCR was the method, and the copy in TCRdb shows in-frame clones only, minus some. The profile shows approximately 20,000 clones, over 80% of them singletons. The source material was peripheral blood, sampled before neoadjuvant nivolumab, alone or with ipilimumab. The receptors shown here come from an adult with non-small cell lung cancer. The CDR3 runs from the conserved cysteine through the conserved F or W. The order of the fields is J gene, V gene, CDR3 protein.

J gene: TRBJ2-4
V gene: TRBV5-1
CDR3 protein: CASSLPGTPNIQYF

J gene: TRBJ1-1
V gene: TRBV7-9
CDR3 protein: CASSPRRGVLNTEAFF

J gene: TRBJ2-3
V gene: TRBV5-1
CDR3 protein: CASSLNAADTQYF

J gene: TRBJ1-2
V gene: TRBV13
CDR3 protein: CASSLAGTGGVYGYTF

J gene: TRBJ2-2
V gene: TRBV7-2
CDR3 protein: CASSLDTGELFF

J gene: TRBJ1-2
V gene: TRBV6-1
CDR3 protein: CASSVDPPGQGSNYGYTF

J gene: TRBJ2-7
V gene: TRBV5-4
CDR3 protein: CASSSGTSASYEQYF

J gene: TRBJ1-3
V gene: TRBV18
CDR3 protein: CASSAEVNRHSGNTIYF

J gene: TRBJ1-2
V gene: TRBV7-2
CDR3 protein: CASSNNLGGYTF

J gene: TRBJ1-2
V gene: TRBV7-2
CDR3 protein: CASSLERYGYTF

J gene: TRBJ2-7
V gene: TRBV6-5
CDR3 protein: CASSYGQLKTYEQYF

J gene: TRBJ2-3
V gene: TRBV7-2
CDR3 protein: CASSSSDFVDTQYF

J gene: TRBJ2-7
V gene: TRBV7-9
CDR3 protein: CASSPVRGGDRVNEQYF

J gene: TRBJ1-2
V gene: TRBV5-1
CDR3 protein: CASSLGDRVDGYTF

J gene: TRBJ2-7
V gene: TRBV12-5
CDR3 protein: CASGLVTKNRAYEQYF

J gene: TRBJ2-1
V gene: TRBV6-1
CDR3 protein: CASSEQGGYNEQFF

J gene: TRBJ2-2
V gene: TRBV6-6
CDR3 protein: CASGRLAGEIGELFF

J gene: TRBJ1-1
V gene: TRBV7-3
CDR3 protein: CASSLLGGTYSEAFF

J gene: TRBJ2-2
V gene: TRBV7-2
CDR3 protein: CASSWGTSGSTGELFF

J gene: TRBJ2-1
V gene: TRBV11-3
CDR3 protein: CASSPRLTSGTLPEQFF

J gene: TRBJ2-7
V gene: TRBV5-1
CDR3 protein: CASSFQTGPYEQYF

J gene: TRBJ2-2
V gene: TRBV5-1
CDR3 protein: CASSPTGANTGELFF

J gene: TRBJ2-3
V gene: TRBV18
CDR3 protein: CASSPETSSTDTQYF

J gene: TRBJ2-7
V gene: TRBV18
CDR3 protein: CASSGTAGGTYEQYF

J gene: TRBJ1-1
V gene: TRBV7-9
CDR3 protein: CASSLEVTAEAFF

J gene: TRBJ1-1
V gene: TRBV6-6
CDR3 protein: CASSQTVEAFF

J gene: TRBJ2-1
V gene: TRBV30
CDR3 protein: CAWRTSGSRYNEQFF

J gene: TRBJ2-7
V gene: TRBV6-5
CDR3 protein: CASSPGLASYEQYF

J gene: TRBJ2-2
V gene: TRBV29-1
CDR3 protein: CSAQGARTGELFF

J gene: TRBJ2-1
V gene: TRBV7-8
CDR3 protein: CASSPEVREQFF

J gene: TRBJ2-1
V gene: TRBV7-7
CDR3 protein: CASSAGTSGYNEQFF

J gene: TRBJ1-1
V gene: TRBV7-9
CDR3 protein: CASSLVGGMNTEAFF

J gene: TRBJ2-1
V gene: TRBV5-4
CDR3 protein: CASSSLAGLNEQFF

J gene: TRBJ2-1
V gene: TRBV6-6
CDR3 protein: CASGGQGYNEQFF

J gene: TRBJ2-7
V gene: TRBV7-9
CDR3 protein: CASSLSAGGIFEQYF

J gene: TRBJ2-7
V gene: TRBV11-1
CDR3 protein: CASSPRGLSAYEQYF

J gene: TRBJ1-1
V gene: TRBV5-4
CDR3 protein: CASSPASGRDTEAFF